The rows below give T cell receptor beta chains drawn from one sample of a study of shared clonotypes between healthy human individuals. Libraries were prepared by immunoSEQ multiplex PCR; TCRdb keeps only in-frame clonotypes and omits some of them. Of under 1,900,000 clones listed, approximately 98.5% are singletons. The specimen sequenced was naive CD4+ T cells sorted from blood. These receptor sequences come from a man between 25 and 39 years old in good health. CDR3s include the opening cysteine and the closing phenylalanine or tryptophan. A D gene is named only where the DNA matches it firmly. Part of the rows lack a size; the others show once, few, many or a class for expanded clones.

J gene,V gene,clone size,D gene,CDR3 protein,CDR3 DNA
TRBJ1-5,TRBV6-1,.,TRBD1,CASRGTGGWSQPQHF,TGTGCCAGCAGGGGGACAGGGGGATGGAGTCAGCCCCAGCATTTT
TRBJ2-3,TRBV7-3,.,.,CASSAVVGETQYF,TGTGCCAGCAGCGCGGTGGTGGGGGAAACGCAGTATTTT
TRBJ1-5,TRBV2,.,.,CASTFDGNQPQHF,TGTGCCAGCACCTTTGATGGCAATCAGCCCCAGCATTTT
TRBJ2-1,TRBV2,.,TRBD2,CASSETPSGSYNEQFF,TGTGCCAGCAGTGAAACGCCTAGCGGGAGCTACAATGAGCAGTTCTTC
TRBJ2-3,TRBV6-1,.,.,CASSFPSTDTQYF,TGTGCCAGCAGTTTTCCTTCCACAGATACGCAGTATTTT
TRBJ1-4,TRBV5-8,.,TRBD1,CASSARTGRTFREKLFF,TGTGCCAGCAGTGCGCGGACAGGCCGAACATTTCGGGAAAAACTGTTTTTT
TRBJ2-7,TRBV18,.,TRBD1,CASSPIRQGTYEQYF,TGTGCCAGCTCACCTATTCGACAGGGAACCTACGAGCAGTACTTC
TRBJ2-2,TRBV15,once,TRBD2,CATSRDGGLAGGLWMLFF,TGTGCCACCAGCAGAGATGGGGGACTAGCGGGAGGGCTCTGGATGCTGTTTTTT
TRBJ2-3,TRBV9,.,.,CASSVVLADTQYF,TGTGCCAGCAGCGTTGTGTTGGCAGATACGCAGTATTTT
TRBJ2-7,TRBV7-9,.,.,CASSLALPRQPGGREQYF,TGTGCCAGCAGCTTAGCGTTACCCCGGCAGCCCGGCGGGCGCGAGCAGTACTTC
TRBJ1-2,TRBV9,.,.,CASSVSSGRGGGYTF,TGTGCCAGCAGCGTAAGCAGTGGGCGAGGAGGTGGCTACACCTTC
TRBJ2-6,TRBV28,.,TRBD1,CASSLDRTGPGANVLTF,TGTGCCAGCAGTCTCGACAGGACAGGGCCTGGGGCCAACGTCCTGACTTTC
TRBJ2-7,TRBV29-1,.,TRBD1,CSALLPGQALSYEQYF,TGCAGCGCCCTCCTACCGGGACAGGCCTTGTCCTACGAGCAGTACTTC
TRBJ1-2,TRBV29-1,.,.,CSGDKMGGYTF,TGCAGCGGGGACAAGATGGGTGGCTACACCTTC
TRBJ2-1,TRBV6-6,.,.,CASSSRLYNEQFF,TGTGCCAGCAGCTCACGCCTATACAATGAGCAGTTCTTC
TRBJ2-7,TRBV7-2,once,.,CASSSEGYLAENF,TGTGCCAGCAGCTCGGAGGGCTACCTTGCGGAGAACTTC
TRBJ1-1,TRBV5-6,.,.,CASSLWEGTEAFF,TGTGCCAGCAGCTTGTGGGAGGGTACTGAAGCTTTCTTT
TRBJ2-1,TRBV10-3,.,.,CAISEPRQDDYNEQFF,TGTGCCATCAGTGAACCGAGACAGGATGATTACAATGAGCAGTTCTTC
TRBJ2-7,TRBV6-1,once,.,CASSQRHEQYF,TGTGCCAGCAGCCAGCGCCACGAGCAGTACTTC
TRBJ1-2,TRBV2,once,.,CASSEAHSYGYTF,TGTGCCAGCAGTGAAGCCCACAGCTATGGCTACACCTTC
TRBJ2-5,TRBV5-1,.,TRBD2,CASSLVRREMETQYF,TGCGCCAGCAGCTTGGTTAGGCGGGAGATGGAGACCCAGTACTTC
TRBJ2-4,TRBV19,.,.,CASSIEAGKNIQYF,TGTGCCAGTAGTATTGAGGCGGGCAAAAACATTCAGTACTTC
TRBJ2-1,TRBV27,.,.,CASSLSGSYNEQFF,TGTGCCAGCAGTTTATCGGGCTCCTACAATGAGCAGTTCTTC
TRBJ2-7,TRBV10-3,.,TRBD1,CAISGQGVREQYF,TGTGCCATCAGTGGTCAGGGGGTCCGCGAGCAGTACTTC
TRBJ2-7,TRBV28,.,.,CASSLLGPGNGVYEQYF,TGTGCCAGCAGTTTATTGGGGCCCGGGAACGGAGTTTACGAGCAGTACTTC
TRBJ2-5,TRBV5-1,.,.,CASSPGRLTTQETQYF,TGCGCCAGCAGCCCGGGAAGACTGACGACCCAAGAGACCCAGTACTTC
TRBJ1-3,TRBV15,.,.,CATSRVGPNTIYF,TGTGCCACCAGCAGAGTCGGCCCGAACACCATATATTTT
TRBJ1-1,TRBV19,.,.,CASSIMENTEAFF,TGTGCCAGTAGTATAATGGAGAACACTGAAGCTTTCTTT
TRBJ1-2,TRBV28,.,.,CASSPPAVYGYTF,TGTGCCAGCAGTCCCCCTGCTGTCTATGGCTACACCTTC
TRBJ2-7,TRBV5-1,.,TRBD2,CASSSTSVEPYEQYF,TGCGCCAGCAGCTCGACTAGCGTTGAACCCTACGAGCAGTACTTC
TRBJ1-5,TRBV18,.,.,CASSPGRGWGTEPQHF,TGTGCCAGCTCACCAGGCAGGGGATGGGGGACGGAGCCCCAGCATTTT
TRBJ2-3,TRBV6-1,.,.,CASSVRRDTQYF,TGTGCCAGCAGTGTCAGGAGAGATACGCAGTATTTT
TRBJ2-1,TRBV6-5,.,.,CASGDSRRNEQFF,TGTGCCAGCGGGGACTCTCGACGCAATGAGCAGTTCTTC
TRBJ2-7,TRBV30,.,TRBD2,CAWSGGQRTSGSYEQYF,TGTGCCTGGAGTGGAGGTCAACGGACTAGCGGTTCCTACGAGCAGTACTTC
TRBJ2-5,TRBV14,.,TRBD1,CASSTTGFGETQYF,TGTGCCAGCAGCACGACAGGGTTCGGAGAGACCCAGTACTTC
TRBJ2-7,TRBV5-8,.,.,CASSRRQVSYEQYF,TGTGCCAGCAGCCGCCGACAGGTCTCCTACGAGCAGTACTTC
TRBJ1-1,TRBV11-2,.,.,CASSTDRRTEAFF,TGTGCCAGCAGCACGGACAGAAGGACTGAAGCTTTCTTT
TRBJ2-2,TRBV5-1,.,.,CASSLGRDWSGELFF,TGCGCCAGCAGCTTGGGGAGGGATTGGTCCGGGGAGCTGTTTTTT
TRBJ2-4,TRBV25-1,.,.,CASSSTPHSLFGGNIQYF,TGTGCCAGCAGCTCAACTCCCCATTCCCTATTTGGGGGAAACATTCAGTACTTC
TRBJ2-3,TRBV6-4,.,.,CASSEFLSTDTQYF,TGTGCCAGCAGTGAATTCCTAAGCACAGATACGCAGTATTTT
TRBJ2-3,TRBV7-9,once,TRBD1,CASSSWDRGTDTQYF,TGTGCCAGCAGCTCTTGGGACAGGGGCACAGATACGCAGTATTTT
TRBJ2-7,TRBV28,.,TRBD1,CASSSTDRGGYEQYF,TGTGCCAGCAGTTCCACCGACAGGGGAGGATACGAGCAGTACTTC
TRBJ1-5,TRBV12-2,.,.,CASRPQGADQPQHF,TGTGCAAGTCGCCCACAGGGGGCTGATCAGCCCCAGCATTTT
TRBJ2-7,TRBV7-8,once,TRBD1,CASSLRDRALEQYF,TGTGCCAGCAGCTTAAGGGACAGGGCGTTGGAGCAGTACTTC
TRBJ2-2,TRBV28,.,.,CASSLGRRAGTGELFF,TGTGCCAGCAGTTTGGGACGACGAGCAGGAACCGGGGAGCTGTTTTTT
TRBJ1-4,TRBV5-1,.,.,CASSFGSGEKLFF,TGCGCCAGCAGCTTCGGGTCTGGTGAAAAACTGTTTTTT